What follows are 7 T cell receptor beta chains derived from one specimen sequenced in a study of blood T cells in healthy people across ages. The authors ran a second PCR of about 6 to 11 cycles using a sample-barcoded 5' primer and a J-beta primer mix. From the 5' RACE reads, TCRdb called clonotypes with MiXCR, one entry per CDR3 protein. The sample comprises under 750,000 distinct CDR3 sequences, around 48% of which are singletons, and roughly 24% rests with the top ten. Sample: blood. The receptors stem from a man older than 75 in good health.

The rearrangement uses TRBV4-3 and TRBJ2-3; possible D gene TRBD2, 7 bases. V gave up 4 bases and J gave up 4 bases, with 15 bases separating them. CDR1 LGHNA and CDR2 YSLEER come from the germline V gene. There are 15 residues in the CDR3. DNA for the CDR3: TGCGCCAGCAGCCGCGGGAGAGGGGGGGCAGATACGCAGTATTTT. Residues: CASSRGRGGADTQYF.

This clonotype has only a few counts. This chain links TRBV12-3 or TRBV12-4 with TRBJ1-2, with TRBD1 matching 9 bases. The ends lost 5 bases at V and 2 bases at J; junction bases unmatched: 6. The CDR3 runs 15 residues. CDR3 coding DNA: TGTGCCAGCAGTCCCAACGACAGGGGGAACTATGGCTACACCTTC. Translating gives CASSPNDRGNYGYTF.

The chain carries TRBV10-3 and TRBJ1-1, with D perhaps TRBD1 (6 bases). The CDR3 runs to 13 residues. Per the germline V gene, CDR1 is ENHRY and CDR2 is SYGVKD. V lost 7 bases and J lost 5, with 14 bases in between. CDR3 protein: CAINSRGETEAFF. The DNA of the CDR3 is TGTGCCATCAACTCCAGGGGAGAGACTGAAGCTTTCTTT.

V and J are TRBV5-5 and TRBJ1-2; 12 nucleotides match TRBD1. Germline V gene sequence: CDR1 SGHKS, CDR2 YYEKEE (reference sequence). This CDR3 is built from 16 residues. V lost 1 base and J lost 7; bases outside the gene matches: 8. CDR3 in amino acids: CASSLNFGTGGGGYTF. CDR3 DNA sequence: TGTGCCAGCAGCTTGAATTTTGGGACAGGGGGCGGTGGCTACACCTTC. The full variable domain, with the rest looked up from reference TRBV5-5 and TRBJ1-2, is DAGVTQSPTHLIKTRGQQVTLRCSPISGHKSVSWYQQVLGQGPQFIFQYYEKEERGRGNFPDRFSARQFPNYSSELNVNALLLGDSALYLCASSLNFGTGGGGYTFGSGTRLTVV.

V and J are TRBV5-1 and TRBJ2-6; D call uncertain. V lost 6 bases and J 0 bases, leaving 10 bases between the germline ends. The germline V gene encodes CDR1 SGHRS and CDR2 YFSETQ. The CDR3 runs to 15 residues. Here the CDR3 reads CASTIQSSGANVLTF. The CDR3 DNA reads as TGCGCCAGCACTATACAAAGCTCTGGGGCCAACGTCCTGACTTTC.

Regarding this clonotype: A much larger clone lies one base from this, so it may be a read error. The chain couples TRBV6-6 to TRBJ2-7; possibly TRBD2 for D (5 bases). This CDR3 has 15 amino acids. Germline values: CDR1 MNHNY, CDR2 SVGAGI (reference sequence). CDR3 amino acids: CASSLPSGNSYGQYF. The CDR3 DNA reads TGTGCCAGCAGTCTACCGTCGGGGAACTCCTACGGGCAGTACTTC.

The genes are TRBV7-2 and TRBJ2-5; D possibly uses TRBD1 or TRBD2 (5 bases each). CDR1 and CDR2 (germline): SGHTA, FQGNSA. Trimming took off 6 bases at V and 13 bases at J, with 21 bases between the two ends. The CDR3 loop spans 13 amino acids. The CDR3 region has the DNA TGTGCCAGCAGTCTCCCCCTAGGGGAGCGGTCGTACTTC. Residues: CASSLPLGERSYF.